This TCR beta chain originates from a study of OX40 agonist ivuxolimab in advanced cancers. Overall study context: Therapy given before enrollment (anti-PD-1, anti-PD-L1 or anti-CTLA-4) was allowed, and 40% had some.

Autoimmune disease history or systemic immunosuppression was exclusionary. Looked up from germline, CDR1 is GTSNPN and CDR2 is SVGIG (reference sequence). The CDR3 spans 17 residues. The V and J ends lost 2 bases and 0 bases, in that order; junction bases with no gene match: 11. Method: immunoSEQ multiplex PCR; TCRdb's copy keeps in-frame clones and lacks some. In the table there are about 98,000 clones, around 94% of which are singletons. This TCR was recovered from an adult with an advanced solid tumor such as melanoma, head and neck, liver or kidney cancer. The V call is TRBV30, the J call TRBJ2-7; 9 nucleotides match TRBD1. The sequences come from CD4+ or CD8+ T cells sorted from blood, collected in a trial of the OX40 agonist ivuxolimab. For the CDR3, the DNA is TGTGCCTGGAGTCCGTTGTGGGGGACAGGGCCCTCCTACGAGCAGTACTTC. As protein: CAWSPLWGTGPSYEQYF.